This T cell receptor (beta chain) was captured by sequencing in a study of cytomegalovirus exposure and HLA in healthy donors. Sequencing used immunoSEQ multiplex PCR; TCRdb keeps in-frame clones, though not all of them. The table lists 52,000 or so clones, approximately 92% of them singletons. With V trimmed by 5 bases and J by 4 bases, 13 bases remained unmatched. The germline gives CDR1 MNHEY, CDR2 SMNVEV (reference sequence). The CDR3 has 16 amino acids. This chain connects TRBV27 to TRBJ2-5; TRBD2 matches at 7 bases. This clonotype was obtained from a woman between 18 and 30 years old in good health and CMV-seronegative. Sequencing input: PBMCs. CDR3 DNA: TGTGCCAGCAGTCCCGTTTGGCTAGCGGATGGAGAGACCCAGTACTTC. This codes for CASSPVWLADGETQYF.